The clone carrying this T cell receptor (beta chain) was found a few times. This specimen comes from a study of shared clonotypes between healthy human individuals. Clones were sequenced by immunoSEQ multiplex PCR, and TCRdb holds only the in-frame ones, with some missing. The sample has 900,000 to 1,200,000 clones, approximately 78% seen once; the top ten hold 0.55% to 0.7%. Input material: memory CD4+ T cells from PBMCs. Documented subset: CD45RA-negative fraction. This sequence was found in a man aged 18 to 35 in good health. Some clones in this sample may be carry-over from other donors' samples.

The CDR3: CASSSALNQPQHF. CDR3 coding DNA: TGTGCCAGCAGCTCCGCACTAAATCAGCCCCAGCATTTT. The V gene is TRBV7-2, the J gene TRBJ1-5; the D is unclear. The CDR3 runs 13 residues. V was cut by 4 bases and J by 4 bases, with 8 bases left in between. Germline V gives CDR1 SGHTA, CDR2 FQGNSA.